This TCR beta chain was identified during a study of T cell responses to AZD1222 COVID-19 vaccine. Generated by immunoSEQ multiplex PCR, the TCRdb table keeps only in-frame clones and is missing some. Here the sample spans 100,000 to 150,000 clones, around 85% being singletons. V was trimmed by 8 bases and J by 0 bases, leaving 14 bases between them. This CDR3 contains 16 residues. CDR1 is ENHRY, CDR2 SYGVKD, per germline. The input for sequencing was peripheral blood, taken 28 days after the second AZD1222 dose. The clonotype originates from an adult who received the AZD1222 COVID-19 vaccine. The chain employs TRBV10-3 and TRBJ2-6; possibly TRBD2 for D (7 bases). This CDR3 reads CAIRGGGHSGANVLTF. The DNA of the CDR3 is TGTGCCATCCGTGGGGGGGGGCACTCTGGGGCCAACGTCCTGACTTTC.